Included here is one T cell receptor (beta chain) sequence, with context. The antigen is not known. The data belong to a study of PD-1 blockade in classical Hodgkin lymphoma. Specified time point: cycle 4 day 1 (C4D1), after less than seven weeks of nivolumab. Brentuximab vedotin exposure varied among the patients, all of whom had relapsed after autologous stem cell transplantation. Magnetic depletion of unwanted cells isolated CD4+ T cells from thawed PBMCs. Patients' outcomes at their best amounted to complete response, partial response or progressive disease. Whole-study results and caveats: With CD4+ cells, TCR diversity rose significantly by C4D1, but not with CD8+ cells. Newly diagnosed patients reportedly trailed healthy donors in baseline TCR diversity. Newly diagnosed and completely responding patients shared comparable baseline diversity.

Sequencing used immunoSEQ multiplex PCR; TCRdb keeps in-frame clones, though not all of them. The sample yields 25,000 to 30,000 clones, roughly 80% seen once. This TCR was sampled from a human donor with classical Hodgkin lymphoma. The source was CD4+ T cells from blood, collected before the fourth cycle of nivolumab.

This CDR3 reads CASSQTTQSTDTQYF. The CDR3 nucleotides are TGCGCCAGCAGCCAGACTACCCAAAGCACAGATACGCAGTATTTT. This rearrangement joins TRBV5-1 to TRBJ2-3; tentative D call: TRBD2 (5 bases). The V gene's germline CDR1 is SGHRS and CDR2 YFSETQ. The V and J ends lost 4 bases and 0 bases respectively, with 12 bases between them. This CDR3 is 15 amino acids long.